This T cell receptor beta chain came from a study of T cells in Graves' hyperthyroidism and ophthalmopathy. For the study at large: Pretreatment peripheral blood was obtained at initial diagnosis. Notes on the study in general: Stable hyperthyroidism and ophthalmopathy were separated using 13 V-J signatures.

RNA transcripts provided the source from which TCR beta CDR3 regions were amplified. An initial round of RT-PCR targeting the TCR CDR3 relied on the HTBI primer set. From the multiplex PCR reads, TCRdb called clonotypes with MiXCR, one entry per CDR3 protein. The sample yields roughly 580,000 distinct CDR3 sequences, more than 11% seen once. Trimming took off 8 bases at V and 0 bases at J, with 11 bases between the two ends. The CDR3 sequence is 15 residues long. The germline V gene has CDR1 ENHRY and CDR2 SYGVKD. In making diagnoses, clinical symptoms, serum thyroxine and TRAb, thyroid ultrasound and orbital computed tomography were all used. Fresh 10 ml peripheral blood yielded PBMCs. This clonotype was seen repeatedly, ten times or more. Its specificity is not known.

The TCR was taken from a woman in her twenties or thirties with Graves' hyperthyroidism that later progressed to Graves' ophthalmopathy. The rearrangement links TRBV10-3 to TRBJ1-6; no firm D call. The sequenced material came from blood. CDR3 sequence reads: CAIGEAASYNSPLHF. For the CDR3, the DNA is TGTGCCATCGGGGAGGCAGCCTCCTATAATTCACCCCTCCACTTT.